This is a list of T cell receptor beta chains from one sample in a study of T cell changes during pregnancy in multiple sclerosis. Sequencing used immunoSEQ multiplex PCR; TCRdb keeps in-frame clones, though not all of them. The sample lists 45,000 or so clones, more than 85% occurring once. Material: CD8+ T cells from peripheral blood mononuclear cells, obtained after pregnancy. The source is a female donor with multiple sclerosis, enrolled in a pregnancy study. Both conserved end residues are part of each CDR3. A D gene is named only where the DNA matches it firmly. Only part of the rows carry a size: once, few, many, or a class if the clone is expanded.

size	V	J	D	CDR3	DNA
once	TRBV27	TRBJ1-2	TRBD1	CASSPGTGGVSGYTF	TGTGCCAGCAGTCCCGGGACAGGGGGTGTGTCGGGCTACACCTTC
NA	TRBV28	TRBJ2-1	TRBD2	CASTLEGSGGALHDEQFF	TGTGCCAGCACCCTCGAGGGTAGCGGGGGGGCCTTACACGATGAGCAGTTCTTC
once	TRBV4-1	TRBJ2-2	TRBD2	CAGGRGGDNTGELFF	TGCGCCGGCGGGCGGGGAGGGGATAACACCGGGGAGCTGTTTTTT
NA	TRBV4-1	TRBJ1-6	NA	CASSQEGAFSSPLHF	TGCGCCAGCAGCCAAGAGGGGGCTTTTAGTTCACCCCTCCACTTT
NA	TRBV2	TRBJ2-7	NA	CASSARGSSYEQYF	TGTGCCAGCAGTGCCCGGGGGTCGAGCTACGAGCAGTACTTC
NA	TRBV13	TRBJ2-1	TRBD2	CASSLATSGGAYNEQFF	TGTGCCAGCAGCTTAGCTACTAGCGGGGGGGCCTACAATGAGCAGTTCTTC
NA	TRBV4-1	TRBJ2-5	NA	CASSQGGRAETQYF	TGCGCCAGCAGCCAAGGAGGCAGGGCAGAGACCCAGTACTTC
once	TRBV6-1	TRBJ2-7	NA	CASSEAHSYEQYF	TGTGCCAGCAGTGAAGCCCACAGTTACGAGCAGTACTTC
NA	TRBV6-5	TRBJ2-1	TRBD2	CASSYLPGGPYNEQFF	TGTGCCAGCAGTTACCTTCCGGGGGGACCCTACAATGAGCAGTTCTTC
NA	TRBV12-5	TRBJ1-2	NA	CASGFVVVGTNYGYTF	TGTGCTAGTGGTTTTGTGGTCGTCGGGACTAACTATGGCTACACCTTC
NA	TRBV27	TRBJ1-2	NA	CASSFNRVGQPYGYTF	TGTGCCAGCAGTTTTAACCGAGTCGGACAGCCCTATGGCTACACCTTC
NA	TRBV19	TRBJ1-1	NA	CASSELQTMDTEAFF	TGTGCCAGTAGTGAGCTACAGACGATGGACACTGAAGCTTTCTTT
NA	TRBV4-3	TRBJ1-4	TRBD1	CASSLGTGLNEKLFF	TGCGCCAGCAGTCTGGGGACAGGCCTTAATGAAAAACTGTTTTTT
once	TRBV19	TRBJ2-1	TRBD2	CASSPGSGGHYNEQFF	TGTGCCAGTAGTCCTGGTAGCGGGGGGCACTACAATGAGCAGTTCTTC
NA	TRBV29-1	TRBJ2-1	TRBD2	CSVDGTSGTGTYNEQFF	TGCAGCGTAGACGGGACTAGCGGGACCGGCACCTACAATGAGCAGTTCTTC
NA	TRBV5-5	TRBJ2-7	TRBD2	CASSLFREAVLPSGEQYF	TGTGCCAGCAGCTTGTTTCGGGAGGCAGTCCTCCCTTCAGGCGAGCAGTACTTC
NA	TRBV25-1	TRBJ2-5	TRBD1	CASNRQGRGETQYF	TGTGCCAGCAATCGACAGGGGAGAGGGGAGACCCAGTACTTC
NA	TRBV11-1	TRBJ1-2	NA	CASSLAPELRDGYTF	TGTGCCAGCAGCTTAGCGCCCGAATTAAGAGATGGCTACACCTTC
NA	TRBV7-9	TRBJ2-5	NA	CASSLPGTQYF	TGTGCCAGCAGCTTACCAGGGACCCAGTACTTC
NA	TRBV7-9	TRBJ2-1	NA	CASSLAEDRRSYNEQFF	TGTGCCAGCAGCTTAGCAGAGGATCGCCGCTCCTACAATGAGCAGTTCTTC
NA	TRBV19	TRBJ1-1	NA	CASSIDSEGWTEAFF	TGTGCCAGTAGTATAGATTCGGAGGGGTGGACTGAAGCTTTCTTT
NA	TRBV25-1	TRBJ2-7	NA	CASSESRRASSYEQYF	TGTGCCAGCAGTGAATCTCGGCGGGCCTCATCCTACGAGCAGTACTTC
NA	TRBV19	TRBJ2-3	NA	CASSDRSRGISGDTQYF	TGTGCCAGTAGCGACAGGTCTCGGGGAATATCGGGAGATACGCAGTATTTT
NA	TRBV25-1	TRBJ2-7	NA	CASSVIAGEQYF	TGTGCCAGCAGTGTCATTGCAGGCGAGCAGTACTTC
NA	TRBV6-6	TRBJ2-7	TRBD1	CASSYRYRGQYEQYF	TGTGCCAGCAGTTACCGATACAGGGGGCAGTACGAGCAGTACTTC
NA	TRBV4-1	TRBJ2-2	TRBD2	CASSQPTSGIIRGELFF	TGCGCCAGCAGCCAACCGACTAGCGGGATAATCCGCGGGGAGCTGTTTTTT
NA	TRBV12-5	TRBJ2-5	NA	CASGLVGAAEWGETQYF	TGTGCTAGTGGTTTGGTAGGGGCAGCAGAATGGGGAGAGACCCAGTACTTC
NA	TRBV29-1	TRBJ1-4	NA	CSAGRYREKLFF	TGCAGTGCTGGGAGGTATAGAGAAAAACTGTTTTTT
NA	TRBV4-1	TRBJ2-3	TRBD2	CATGTSGNTDTQYF	TGCGCCACAGGGACTAGCGGGAACACAGATACGCAGTATTTT
NA	TRBV6-4	TRBJ2-3	TRBD1	CASSTGQGVADTQYF	TGTGCCAGCAGCACAGGACAGGGGGTTGCAGATACGCAGTATTTT
NA	TRBV13	TRBJ2-1	TRBD2	CASSSSGSPRNEQFF	TGTGCCAGCAGCTCTAGCGGGAGCCCTCGGAATGAGCAGTTCTTC
NA	TRBV7-8	TRBJ2-6	TRBD1	CASSSQGAAGANVLTF	TGTGCCAGCAGCTCACAGGGGGCGGCTGGGGCCAACGTCCTGACTTTC
few	TRBV19	TRBJ1-1	NA	CASVWRLGYTEAFF	TGTGCCAGTGTCTGGAGACTAGGCTACACTGAAGCTTTCTTT
NA	TRBV19	TRBJ1-2	NA	CASSPQVGDSNYGYTF	TGTGCCAGTAGTCCTCAAGTCGGAGACTCGAACTATGGCTACACCTTC